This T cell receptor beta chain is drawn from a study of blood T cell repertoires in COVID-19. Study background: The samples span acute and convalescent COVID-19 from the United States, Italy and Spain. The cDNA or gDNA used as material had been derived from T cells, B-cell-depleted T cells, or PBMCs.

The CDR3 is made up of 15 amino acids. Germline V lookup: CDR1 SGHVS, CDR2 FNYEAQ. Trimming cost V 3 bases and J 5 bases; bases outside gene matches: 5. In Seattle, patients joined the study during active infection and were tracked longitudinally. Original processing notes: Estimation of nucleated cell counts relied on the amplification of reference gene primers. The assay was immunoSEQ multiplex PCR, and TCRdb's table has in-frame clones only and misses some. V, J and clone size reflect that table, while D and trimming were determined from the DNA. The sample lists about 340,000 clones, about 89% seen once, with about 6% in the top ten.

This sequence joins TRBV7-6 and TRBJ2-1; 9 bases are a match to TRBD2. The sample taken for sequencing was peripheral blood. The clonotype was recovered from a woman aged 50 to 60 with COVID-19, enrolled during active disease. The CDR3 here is CASSLAGGLHNEQFF. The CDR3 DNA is TGTGCCAGCAGCTTGGCGGGAGGGCTACACAATGAGCAGTTCTTC.